A selection of T cell receptor beta chains follows, all from one sample in a study of blood T cell repertoires in COVID-19. TCRdb's table, derived via immunoSEQ multiplex PCR, lists solely in-frame clones and lacks some. The sample carries 100,000 to 120,000 clones, roughly 85% recorded once. The sequenced sample consisted of peripheral blood. All receptors derive from a human donor in a cohort sampled during active COVID-19. The CDR3 runs from the conserved cysteine through the conserved F or W. Each record gives: J gene, clone size, D gene, CDR3 length, V gene, CDR3 DNA, CDR3 protein. The D gene is left open where the match is weak. The size field is filled for only some rows; it gives once, few, many or a size class.

TRBJ2-5	-	TRBD1	11	TRBV5-1	TGCGCCAGCCAGGGGGCCGAGACCCAGTACTTC	CASQGAETQYF
TRBJ1-1	-	-	12	TRBV6-5	TGTGCCAGCTTCAACCAACGAGGAGGGGCTTTCTTT	CASFNQRGGAFF
TRBJ1-6	-	-	16	TRBV6-5	TGTGCCAGCAGTTACGAGTCTTCCAGGGGTAATTCACCCCTCCACTTT	CASSYESSRGNSPLHF
TRBJ1-1	-	TRBD1	16	TRBV9	TGTGCCAGCAGTCCTGACAGGGGGCGCGGGAACACTGAAGCTTTCTTT	CASSPDRGRGNTEAFF
TRBJ2-5	-	TRBD2	16	TRBV7-2	TGTGCCAGCAGCTTAGTAGCGGGGGGGCCGTTAGAGACCCAGTACTTC	CASSLVAGGPLETQYF
TRBJ2-7	few	TRBD1	14	TRBV10-1	TGCGCCAGCAGTGGGGACAGAAACTCCTACGAGCAGTACTTC	CASSGDRNSYEQYF
TRBJ2-2	once	-	13	TRBV9	TGTGCCAGCAGCATCCAGGGTTCCGGGGAGCTGTTTTTT	CASSIQGSGELFF
TRBJ1-3	few	-	18	TRBV7-9	TGTGCCAGCAGCTTAGCTCGGGCAACCGGAGGCGCTGGAAACACCATATATTTT	CASSLARATGGAGNTIYF
TRBJ1-6	-	-	16	TRBV7-2	TGTGCCAGCAGCTTAAGAGTGATCATATGGAATTCACCCCTCCACTTT	CASSLRVIIWNSPLHF
TRBJ2-1	-	TRBD2	15	TRBV9	TGTGCCAGCAGCGTAGAAACTAGCGTCCACAATGAGCAGTTCTTC	CASSVETSVHNEQFF
TRBJ1-1	-	-	16	TRBV12-5	TGTGCTAGTGGTCCGCCTCCGGGACTTCCGAACACTGAAGCTTTCTTT	CASGPPPGLPNTEAFF
TRBJ1-1	once	TRBD1	13	TRBV20-1	TGCAGTGCTAGTGGACAGGAGAACACTGAAGCTTTCTTT	CSASGQENTEAFF
TRBJ1-2	once	-	14	TRBV5-4	TGTGCCAGCAGCTTGGTGCAGGGTAACTATGGCTACACCTTC	CASSLVQGNYGYTF
TRBJ1-1	-	-	14	TRBV6-5	TGTGCCAGCAGTTATCTGTCAGGGTCCACTGAAGCTTTCTTT	CASSYLSGSTEAFF
TRBJ1-2	-	-	14	TRBV4-1	TGCGCCAGCAGCCAAATACAGGGTCCCAATGGCTACACCTTC	CASSQIQGPNGYTF